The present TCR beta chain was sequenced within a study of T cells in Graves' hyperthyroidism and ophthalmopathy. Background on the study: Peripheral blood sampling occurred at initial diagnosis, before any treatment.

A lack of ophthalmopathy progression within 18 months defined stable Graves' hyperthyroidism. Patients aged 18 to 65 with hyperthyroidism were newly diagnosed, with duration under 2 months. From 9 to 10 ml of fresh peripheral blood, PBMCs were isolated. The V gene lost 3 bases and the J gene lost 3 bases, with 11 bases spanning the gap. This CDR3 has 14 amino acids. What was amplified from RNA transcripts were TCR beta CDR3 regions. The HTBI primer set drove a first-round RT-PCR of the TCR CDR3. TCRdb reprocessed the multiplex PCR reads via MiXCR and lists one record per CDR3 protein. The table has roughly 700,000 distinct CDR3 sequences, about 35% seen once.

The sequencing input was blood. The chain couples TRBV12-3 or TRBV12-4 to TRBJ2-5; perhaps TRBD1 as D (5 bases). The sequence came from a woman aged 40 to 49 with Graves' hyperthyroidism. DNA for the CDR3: TGTGCCAGCAGTTTTGGTGGCAGGGAAGAGACCCAGTACTTC. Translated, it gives CASSFGGREETQYF.